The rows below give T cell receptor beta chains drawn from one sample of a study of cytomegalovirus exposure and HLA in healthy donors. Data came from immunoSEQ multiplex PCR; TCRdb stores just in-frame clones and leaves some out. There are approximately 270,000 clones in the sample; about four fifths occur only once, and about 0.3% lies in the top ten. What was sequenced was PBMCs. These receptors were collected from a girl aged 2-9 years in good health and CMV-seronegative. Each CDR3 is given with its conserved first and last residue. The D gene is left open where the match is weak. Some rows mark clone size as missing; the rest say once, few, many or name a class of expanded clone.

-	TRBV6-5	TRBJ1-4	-	CASSYFRGTTNEKLFF	TGTGCCAGCAGTTACTTTCGGGGAACAACTAATGAAAAACTGTTTTTT
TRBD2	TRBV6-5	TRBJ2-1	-	CASRGTSPHEQFF	TGTGCCAGCCGCGGGACTAGTCCCCATGAGCAGTTCTTC
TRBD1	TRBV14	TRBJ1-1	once	CASSSGTGGSTEAFF	TGTGCCAGCAGCTCCGGGACAGGGGGGAGCACTGAAGCTTTCTTT
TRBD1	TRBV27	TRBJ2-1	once	CASIFDRDRAYNEQFF	TGTGCCAGCATTTTCGACCGGGACAGGGCCTACAATGAGCAGTTCTTC
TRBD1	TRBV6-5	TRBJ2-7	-	CASIGQGTNYEQYF	TGTGCCAGCATCGGACAGGGGACAAACTACGAGCAGTACTTC
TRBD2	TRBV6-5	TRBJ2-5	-	CASSYTSGSLETQYF	TGTGCCAGCAGTTACACTAGCGGGAGCTTAGAGACCCAGTACTTC
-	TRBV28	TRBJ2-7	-	CASSLMRDEQYF	TGTGCCAGCAGTTTAATGCGGGACGAGCAGTACTTC
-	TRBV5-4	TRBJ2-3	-	CASSHSGDTQYF	TGTGCCAGCAGCCACTCGGGAGATACGCAGTATTTT
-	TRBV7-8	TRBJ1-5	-	CASSLVWGGLYQPQHF	TGTGCCAGCAGCTTAGTATGGGGAGGACTTTATCAGCCCCAGCATTTT
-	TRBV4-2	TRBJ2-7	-	CASSTGRAPYEQYF	TGTGCCAGCAGCACCGGGCGGGCCCCCTACGAGCAGTACTTC
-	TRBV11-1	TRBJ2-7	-	CASSRAGEQYF	TGTGCCAGCAGCAGGGCGGGCGAGCAGTACTTC
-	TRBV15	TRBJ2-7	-	CATSRDRTGRVLEYF	TGTGCCACCAGCAGAGATCGAACAGGGCGGGTGTTGGAGTACTTC
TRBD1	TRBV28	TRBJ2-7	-	CASSKGAYYEQYF	TGTGCCAGCAGTAAGGGGGCCTACTACGAGCAGTACTTC
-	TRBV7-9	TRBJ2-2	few	CASSIYRVSHTGELFF	TGTGCCAGCAGCATATACAGGGTGTCGCACACCGGGGAGCTGTTTTTT
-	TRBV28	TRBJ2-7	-	CASSSSKLASTLYEQYF	TGTGCCAGCAGTTCCTCAAAACTAGCTAGCACACTCTACGAGCAGTACTTC
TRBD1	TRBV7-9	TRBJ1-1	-	CASSLSGGGVKDTEAFF	TGTGCCAGCAGCTTGTCAGGGGGCGGGGTGAAGGATACTGAAGCTTTCTTT
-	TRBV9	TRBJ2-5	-	CASSPSFETQYF	TGTGCCAGCTCACCCAGTTTCGAGACCCAGTACTTC
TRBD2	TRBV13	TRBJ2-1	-	CASSLGLAGVYNEQFF	TGTGCCAGCAGCTTAGGGCTAGCGGGGGTTTACAATGAGCAGTTCTTC
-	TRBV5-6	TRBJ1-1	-	CASSEIQGNTEAFF	TGTGCCAGCAGCGAAATCCAGGGGAACACTGAAGCTTTCTTT
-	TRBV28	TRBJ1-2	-	CASRESRTRDGYTF	TGTGCCAGCAGGGAATCCCGGACGAGGGATGGCTACACCTTC
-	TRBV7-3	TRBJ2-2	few	CASAGAGEGGTGELFF	TGTGCCAGCGCTGGGGCAGGGGAGGGAGGCACCGGGGAGCTGTTTTTT
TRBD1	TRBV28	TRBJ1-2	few	CASSLGGDVGGYTF	TGTGCCAGCAGCCTAGGGGGCGACGTAGGTGGCTACACCTTC
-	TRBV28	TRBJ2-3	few	CASTLADTQYF	TGTGCCAGCACCCTTGCGGATACGCAGTATTTT
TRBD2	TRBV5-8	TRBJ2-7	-	CASSLALAGGTYEQYF	TGTGCCAGCAGCCTGGCCCTAGCGGGAGGCACCTACGAGCAGTACTTC
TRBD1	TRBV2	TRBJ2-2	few	CASSLRDRGSGELFF	TGTGCCAGCAGCCTGAGGGACAGGGGGTCCGGGGAGCTGTTTTTT
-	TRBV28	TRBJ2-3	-	CASSLTGGTDTQYF	TGTGCCAGCAGTTTGACCGGGGGCACAGATACGCAGTATTTT
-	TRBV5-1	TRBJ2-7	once	CASRYAVRSSDGTVPYEQYF	TGCGCCAGCAGATACGCTGTAAGAAGCTCGGACGGGACTGTCCCCTACGAGCAGTACTTC
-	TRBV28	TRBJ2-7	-	CASSFRQDGEQYF	TGTGCCAGCAGTTTTAGACAGGACGGCGAGCAGTACTTC
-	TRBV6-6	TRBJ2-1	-	CASSYGGFWDEQFF	TGTGCCAGCAGTTACGGGGGCTTCTGGGATGAGCAGTTCTTC
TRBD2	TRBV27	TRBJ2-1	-	CASSLGLAGSYNEQFF	TGTGCCAGCAGTTTGGGACTAGCGGGCTCCTACAATGAGCAGTTCTTC
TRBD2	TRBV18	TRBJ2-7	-	CASSTGLAGPYEQYF	TGTGCCAGCTCAACCGGACTAGCGGGGCCCTACGAGCAGTACTTC
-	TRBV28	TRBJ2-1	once	CASRTDRGRTEQFF	TGTGCCAGCAGAACGGACCGGGGAAGAACTGAGCAGTTCTTC
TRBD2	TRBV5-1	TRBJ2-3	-	CASSPGLAKVTDTQYF	TGCGCCAGCAGCCCGGGACTAGCGAAGGTCACAGATACGCAGTATTTT
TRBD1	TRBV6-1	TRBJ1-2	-	CASSEARRGDGYTF	TGTGCCAGCAGTGAAGCCCGCAGGGGGGATGGCTACACCTTC
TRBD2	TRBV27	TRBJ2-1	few	CASLELAGSYNEQFF	TGTGCCAGCTTGGAACTAGCGGGATCCTACAATGAGCAGTTCTTC
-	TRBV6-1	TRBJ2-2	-	CASGGAGELFF	TGTGCCAGCGGGGGCGCCGGGGAGCTGTTTTTT
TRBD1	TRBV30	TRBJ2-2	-	CAWSTRQGVRWAGELFF	TGTGCCTGGAGTACACGACAGGGGGTTAGGTGGGCCGGGGAGCTGTTTTTT